These T cell receptor beta chains were read from a single sample in a study of blood T cell repertoires in COVID-19. Measured with immunoSEQ multiplex PCR; TCRdb has only the in-frame clones, and not every one. In the table there are approximately 200,000 clones, about 88% of which are singletons. The sequencing input was PBMCs or T cells enriched from blood (not recorded which). These receptors all stem from a woman aged 25 to 39 who had been exposed to COVID-19. Both conserved end residues are part of each CDR3. The D gene is left open where the match is weak.

D | length | J | V | CDR3
TRBD2 | 15 | TRBJ2-3 | TRBV2 | CASKTAGVTTDTQYF
TRBD1 | 14 | TRBJ1-2 | TRBV28 | CASSPRGLDYGYTF
TRBD1 | 13 | TRBJ1-1 | TRBV19 | CASSITTQGARLF
- | 15 | TRBJ1-5 | TRBV3-1/TRBV3-2 | CASSQGQGSGQPQHF
TRBD2 | 15 | TRBJ2-7 | TRBV27 | CASSLSSGGRYEQYF
TRBD1 | 14 | TRBJ2-3 | TRBV6-5 | CASGQGGGTDTQYF
TRBD1 | 15 | TRBJ1-1 | TRBV5-1 | CASSNTGAWDTEAFF
TRBD2 | 16 | TRBJ2-3 | TRBV19 | CASSIPASGEIDTQYF
- | 14 | TRBJ1-3 | TRBV20-1 | CSASVHGIGNTIYF
TRBD1 | 14 | TRBJ2-1 | TRBV24-1 | CATSNRDRVNEQFF
TRBD1 | 14 | TRBJ1-2 | TRBV28 | CASRTPDRAYGYTF
TRBD1 | 15 | TRBJ1-4 | TRBV6-5 | CASSQIGDSGEKLFF
TRBD1 | 16 | TRBJ2-7 | TRBV2 | CASILGTGGFSYEQYF
- | 16 | TRBJ2-3 | TRBV10-1 | CASSEGRGPTGDTQYF
- | 15 | TRBJ1-1 | TRBV27 | CASSSAVLWGTEAFF
TRBD2 | 14 | TRBJ2-2 | TRBV5-1 | CASSPSGVTGELFF
TRBD1 | 11 | TRBJ1-2 | TRBV29-1 | CSVRQGHGYTF
TRBD1 | 14 | TRBJ1-2 | TRBV3-1/TRBV3-2 | CASSAAGGNYGYTF
TRBD2 | 12 | TRBJ2-2 | TRBV7-7 | CVSGGDTGELFF
TRBD1 | 15 | TRBJ1-2 | TRBV3-1/TRBV3-2 | CASSQGTGVNYGYTF
- | 15 | TRBJ2-7 | TRBV11-3 | CASSLTRAGLGEQYF
TRBD1 | 16 | TRBJ1-1 | TRBV5-1 | CASSFTSGTGGIEAFF
- | 15 | TRBJ1-6 | TRBV2 | CASARRGAGGSPLHF
TRBD1 | 15 | TRBJ1-5 | TRBV28 | CASSFTGQGNQPQHF
TRBD2 | 15 | TRBJ2-2 | TRBV2 | CASSGTRGDTGELFF
TRBD2 | 17 | TRBJ2-3 | TRBV4-2 | CASSPGGLAGEGDTQYF
TRBD2 | 16 | TRBJ2-2 | TRBV5-1 | CASSGVAGKNTGELFF
TRBD1 | 13 | TRBJ1-5 | TRBV7-3 | CASSRDRGQPQHF
TRBD1 | 14 | TRBJ2-7 | TRBV11-3 | CASTSGQGKYEQYF
TRBD1 | 18 | TRBJ1-4 | TRBV7-9 | CASSSGLFAAGGNEKLFF
TRBD1 | 17 | TRBJ2-2 | TRBV18 | CASSPQDRGRNTGELFF
- | 12 | TRBJ2-7 | TRBV10-3 | CAISRGSYEQYF
TRBD1 | 15 | TRBJ1-3 | TRBV14 | CASGTGHSSGNTIYF
- | 13 | TRBJ2-4 | TRBV3-1/TRBV3-2 | CASSGAGPDIQYF
- | 15 | TRBJ1-5 | TRBV19 | CASRAGVVSNQPQHF
- | 16 | TRBJ1-1 | TRBV30 | CAWSPTSRVWNTEAFF
TRBD1 | 15 | TRBJ1-4 | TRBV7-9 | CASSSGTGVNEKLFF
- | 11 | TRBJ1-1 | TRBV2 | CASSQDSQAFF
- | 14 | TRBJ2-3 | TRBV19 | CASSMVQGTDTQYF
- | 14 | TRBJ1-1 | TRBV5-4 | CASSPVRENTEAFF
TRBD1 | 14 | TRBJ1-2 | TRBV5-1 | CASSLAGGGRGYTF
- | 15 | TRBJ1-5 | TRBV7-8 | CASSPQGNSNQPQHF
TRBD1 | 15 | TRBJ1-1 | TRBV5-1 | CASRPTDRLNTEAFF
- | 15 | TRBJ1-1 | TRBV19 | CASSIDPAGYTEAFF
TRBD1 | 18 | TRBJ1-1 | TRBV19 | CASSPRDRTLHMNTEAFF
- | 17 | TRBJ1-2 | TRBV7-8 | CASSLSSGGGRVYGYTF